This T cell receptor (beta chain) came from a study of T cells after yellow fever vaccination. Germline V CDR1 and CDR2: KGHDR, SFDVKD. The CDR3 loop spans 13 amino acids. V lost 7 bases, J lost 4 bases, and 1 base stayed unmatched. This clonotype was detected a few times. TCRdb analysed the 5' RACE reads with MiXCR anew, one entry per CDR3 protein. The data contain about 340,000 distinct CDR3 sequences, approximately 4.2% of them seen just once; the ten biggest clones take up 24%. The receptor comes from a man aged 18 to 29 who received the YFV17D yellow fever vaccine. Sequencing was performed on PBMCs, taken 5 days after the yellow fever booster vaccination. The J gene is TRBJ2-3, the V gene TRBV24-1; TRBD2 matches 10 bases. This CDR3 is CATRAGGADTQYF. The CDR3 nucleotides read TGTGCCACCAGAGCGGGGGGGGCAGATACGCAGTATTTT.